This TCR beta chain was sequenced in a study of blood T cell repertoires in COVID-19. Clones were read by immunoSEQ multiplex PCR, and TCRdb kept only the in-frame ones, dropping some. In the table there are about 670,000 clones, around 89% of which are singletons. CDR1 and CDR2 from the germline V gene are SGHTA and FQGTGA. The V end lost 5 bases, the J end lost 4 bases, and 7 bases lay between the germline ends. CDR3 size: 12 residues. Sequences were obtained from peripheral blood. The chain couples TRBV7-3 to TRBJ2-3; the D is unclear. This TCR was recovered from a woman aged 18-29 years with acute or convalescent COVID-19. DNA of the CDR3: TGTGCCAGCAGCCCCTCTGCAGATACGCAGTATTTT. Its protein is CASSPSADTQYF.